These 32 T cell receptor beta chains originate from one sample sequenced in a study of shared clonotypes between healthy human individuals. Assay: immunoSEQ multiplex PCR; the TCRdb copy retains only in-frame clones and omits some. The data hold over 400,000 clones, with 90% to 96% observed a single time. The sequenced sample was naive CD4+ T cells sorted from blood. Described subset: CD45RA+ positively selected. All receptors come from a woman aged 25-40 years in good health.

The rearrangement links TRBV10-2 to TRBJ1-1, with D hard to call. The germline CDR1 and CDR2 sequences are WSHSY and SAAADI. This CDR3 is 13 amino acids long. With 7 bases removed from V and 2 bases from J, the gap between germline ends came to 11 bases. CDR3 nucleotide sequence: TGCGCCAGCACCGCAGCGCTAAACACTGAAGCTTTCTTT. It translates to CASTAALNTEAFF.

This chain links TRBV27 with TRBJ2-1; TRBD2 matches at 9 bases. The CDR3 is 16 amino acids. Germline lookup yields CDR1 MNHEY and CDR2 SMNVEV (reference sequence). The junction had 8 bases not matched to a gene; V was cut back by 5 bases and J by 3 bases. The CDR3, as DNA: TGTGCCAGCAGTACAAAACTAGCGGGCATCTACAATGAGCAGTTCTTC. Amino acid sequence: CASSTKLAGIYNEQFF.

V is TRBV6-6 and J is TRBJ1-2; TRBD1 might be the D (6 bases). The CDR3 runs to 13 residues. Trimming cost V 9 bases and J 5 bases, with 16 bases left between them. In germline, CDR1 is MNHNY, CDR2 SVGAGI (reference sequence). The CDR3 sequence: CASADRQGYGYTF. In DNA, the CDR3 is TGTGCCAGTGCGGACCGGCAGGGGTATGGCTACACCTTC.

The rearrangement joins TRBV27 to TRBJ2-7; D could derive from TRBD1 or TRBD2 (5 bases each). V lost 6 bases and J 4 bases, leaving 16 bases between the germline ends. CDR1 is MNHEY, CDR2 SMNVEV, per germline (reference sequence). The CDR3 runs 14 residues. CDR3 amino acids: CASREGIEGYEQYF. In DNA, the CDR3 is TGTGCCAGCAGAGAAGGGATCGAGGGGTACGAGCAGTACTTC.

V and J are TRBV5-4 and TRBJ2-5; D remains ambiguous. CDR1 is SGHNT, CDR2 YYREEE, per germline (reference sequence). Trimming removed 2 bases from V and 7 bases from J, with 9 bases in between. The CDR3 spans 12 residues. CDR3 in amino acids: CASSFQASTQYF. CDR3 DNA sequence: TGTGCCAGCAGCTTTCAGGCTTCGACCCAGTACTTC.

The J gene is TRBJ2-7, the V gene TRBV2; 9 bases agree with TRBD1. Per the germline V gene, CDR1 is SNHLY and CDR2 is FYNNEI. The J segment lost 7 bases and the V segment lost 6 bases, leaving 10 bases of the junction unmatched. The CDR3 sequence is 14 residues long. DNA for the CDR3: TGTGCCAGCAGACCCTCCCGGACAGGGGTTGAGCAGTACTTC. Its protein is CASRPSRTGVEQYF.

The chain is built from TRBV25-1 and TRBJ2-1, with 7 bases aligning to TRBD2. The CDR3 runs 14 residues. Germline CDR1 MGHDK, CDR2 SYGVNS. With 4 bases clipped from V and 5 bases from J, the junction kept 5 bases outside the gene matches. Here the CDR3 reads CASSVQRGDNEQFF. The CDR3 coding sequence is TGTGCCAGCAGTGTCCAGCGGGGTGACAATGAGCAGTTCTTC. The full variable domain, completed using reference TRBV25-1 and TRBJ2-1, is EADIYQTPRYLVIGTGKKITLECSQTMGHDKMYWYQQDPGMELHLIHYSYGVNSTEKGDLSSESTVSRIRTEHFPLTLESARPSHTSQYLCASSVQRGDNEQFFGPGTRLTVL.

The V call is TRBV29-1, the J call TRBJ2-1, with 13 positions matching TRBD2. The CDR3 has 16 amino acids. V shed 3 bases, J shed 0 bases, and the junction held 2 bases outside the gene matches. Germline loops: CDR1 SQVTM, CDR2 ANQGSEA. In DNA, the CDR3 is TGCAGCGTTGAGAGACTAGCGGGAGGCTCCTACAATGAGCAGTTCTTC. Protein product: CSVERLAGGSYNEQFF.

V is TRBV28 and J is TRBJ1-4, with TRBD1 matching over 8 bases. Looked up from germline, CDR1 is MDHEN and CDR2 is SYDVKM. The J segment lost 6 bases and the V segment lost 8 bases, leaving 8 bases of the junction unmatched. This CDR3 region has 14 residues. CDR3: CASGDRGRYEKLFF. CDR3 sequence (DNA): TGTGCCAGCGGTGACAGGGGAAGGTATGAAAAACTGTTTTTT.

The V gene is TRBV6-1, the J gene TRBJ2-6; unclear D gene. The CDR3 spans 14 residues. The germline V gene encodes CDR1 MNHNS and CDR2 SASEGT. V gave up 3 bases and J gave up 0 bases, with 3 bases separating them. The CDR3 is CASSDYSGANVLTF. CDR3 DNA sequence: TGTGCCAGCAGTGATTACTCTGGGGCCAACGTCCTGACTTTC.

The V call is TRBV28, the J call TRBJ2-7; 10 nucleotides line up with TRBD2. From germline, CDR1 is MDHEN and CDR2 SYDVKM. This CDR3 region has 14 residues. V dropped 3 bases and J dropped 6; count of bases not matched to a gene: 5. The CDR3 nucleotides are TGTGCCAGCAGTTTGTTAGCGGGAGGAGCCGAGCAGTACTTC. Its translation: CASSLLAGGAEQYF.

This clone was recorded once. The chain employs TRBV28 and TRBJ2-2; 7 nucleotides agree with TRBD1. Trimming removed 6 bases from V and 4 bases from J; junction bases left unmatched: 8. The CDR3 length is 15 residues. Per germline, CDR1 MDHEN and CDR2 SYDVKM. Here the CDR3 DNA reads TGTGCCAGCAGGCGGACAGGAGATTTCACCGGGGAGCTGTTTTTT. This sequence encodes CASRRTGDFTGELFF.

The CDR3 spells CASSLLPGNTEAFF. The CDR3 DNA reads as TGTGCCAGCAGTTTACTCCCAGGGAACACTGAAGCTTTCTTT. V usage is TRBV27 and J usage is TRBJ1-1; D unclear. CDR1 is MNHEY, CDR2 SMNVEV, per germline (reference sequence). This CDR3 spans 14 amino acids. V was trimmed by 2 bases and J by 1 base, leaving 8 bases between them.

This clone was recorded only once. V is TRBV7-4 and J is TRBJ1-5; D not resolved. This CDR3 is 16 amino acids long. With 5 bases removed from V and 7 bases from J, the gap between germline ends came to 21 bases. The germline gives CDR1 SGHVT, CDR2 SQSDAQ. The CDR3 DNA sequence: TGTGCCAGCAGCATCCTCCGGGTCCCCGCCGGACAGCCCCAGCATTTT. Its protein is CASSILRVPAGQPQHF.

On this clone itself: Distinct nucleotide sequences in the sample also encode this CDR3. The chain employs TRBV28 and TRBJ2-7; no firm D call. Trimming took off 1 base at V and 10 bases at J, with 11 bases between the two ends. Germline values: CDR1 MDHEN, CDR2 SYDVKM. The CDR3 spans 12 residues. The CDR3 DNA reads as TGTGCCAGCAGTTTATTAGGCAGGCCCCAGTACTTC. The encoded protein is CASSLLGRPQYF.

The rearrangement links TRBV9 to TRBJ2-1; no reliable D call. V lost 4 bases to trimming and J lost 10 bases, with 15 bases between them. Germline CDR1 SGDLS, CDR2 YYNGEE. The CDR3 is 13 amino acids. The CDR3 loop is CASSRTSNYEQFF. The CDR3 DNA reads as TGTGCCAGCAGCCGTACTTCAAATTACGAGCAGTTCTTC.

This rearrangement joins TRBV4-1 to TRBJ1-3; D not certain. The CDR3 is 15 residues long. Germline V gene sequence: CDR1 MGHRA, CDR2 YSYEKL. Between the trimmed V and J ends, which lost 4 bases and 0 bases, there was a span of 10 bases. CDR3 amino acids: CASSPYILSGNTIYF. The CDR3 DNA is TGCGCCAGCAGCCCTTACATCCTCTCTGGAAACACCATATATTTT.

In this sample, this clone turned up once. The V gene is TRBV19, the J gene TRBJ1-2; D unresolved. This CDR3 is 12 amino acids long. The V end lost 6 bases, the J end lost 4 bases, and 9 bases lay between the germline ends. Germline CDR1 is LNHDA and CDR2 is SQIVND (reference sequence). The DNA for the CDR3 is TGTGCCAGTAGCGGAGACTTCTATGGCTACACCTTC. It translates to CASSGDFYGYTF.

CDR3 sequence (DNA): TGTGCCAGCACCCTAGACCCCCCAGGACGAGAGCAGTACTTC. Amino acids: CASTLDPPGREQYF. V gene TRBV7-9 combines with J gene TRBJ2-7; D is ambiguous. V lost 7 bases and J 7 bases, leaving 20 bases between the germline ends. The CDR3 loop spans 14 amino acids. CDR1 is SEHNR, CDR2 FQNEAQ, per germline (reference sequence).

The rearrangement joins TRBV9 to TRBJ2-7; a weak D match, TRBD1 (6 bases). Trimming cost V 4 bases and J 5 bases, with 16 bases left between them. CDR3 length: 14 residues. Per germline, CDR1 SGDLS and CDR2 YYNGEE. CDR3 sequence (DNA): TGTGCCAGCAGCCCCATGAGGGGGAGTAACGAGCAGTACTTC. The encoded protein is CASSPMRGSNEQYF. The full variable domain, in which reference TRBV9 and TRBJ2-7 provide the parts outside the CDR3, is DSGVTQTPKHLITATGQRVTLRCSPRSGDLSVYWYQQSLDQGLQFLIQYYNGEERAKGNILERFSAQQFPDLHSELNLSSLELGDSALYFCASSPMRGSNEQYFGPGTRLTVT.

CDR3 sequence reads: CASSPRAENTEAFF. The CDR3 DNA is TGTGCCAGCAGTCCTCGGGCGGAGAACACTGAAGCTTTCTTT. The V call is TRBV27, the J call TRBJ1-1; D is ambiguous. The ends were cut back, 5 bases at V and 1 base at J, with 11 bases in the middle. In germline, CDR1 is MNHEY, CDR2 SMNVEV (reference sequence). This CDR3 comprises 14 residues.

This clone showed up just once. The chain uses TRBV29-1 and TRBJ1-6; 8 positions match TRBD1. V dropped 6 bases and J dropped 7; count of bases not matched to a gene: 5. This CDR3 is built from 13 residues. Germline V gives CDR1 SQVTM, CDR2 ANQGSEA. The CDR3 reads CSVNTGGNSPLHF. The CDR3 DNA sequence: TGCAGCGTAAACACAGGGGGAAATTCACCCCTCCACTTT. The complete variable domain, with remaining parts taken from reference TRBV29-1 and TRBJ1-6, reads SAVISQKPSRDICQRGTSLTIQCQVDSQVTMMFWYRQQPGQSLTLIATANQGSEATYESGFVIDKFPISRPNLTFSTLTVSNMSPEDSSIYLCSVNTGGNSPLHFGNGTRLTVT.

The V and J genes are TRBV10-3 and TRBJ1-3; D is possibly TRBD1 (5 bases). The CDR3 extends over 14 amino acids. V lost 6 bases and J 2 bases, leaving 11 bases between the germline ends. Germline V CDR1 and CDR2: ENHRY, SYGVKD. The CDR3 sequence: CAIRDDSAGNTIYF. The CDR3 DNA is TGTGCCATCAGGGATGACAGCGCTGGAAACACCATATATTTT.

This sequence joins TRBV6-6 and TRBJ2-2, with 9 bases matching TRBD2. Germline V gives CDR1 MNHNY, CDR2 SVGAGI (reference sequence). This CDR3 is built from 15 residues. The J segment lost 5 bases and the V segment lost 6 bases, leaving 7 bases of the junction unmatched. CDR3 amino acids: CASRESGRWTGELFF. The CDR3 DNA follows: TGTGCCAGCAGGGAAAGCGGGAGGTGGACCGGGGAGCTGTTTTTT.

CDR3 in amino acids: CASSGRDRVHEQYF. The CDR3 nucleotides read TGTGCCAGCAGTGGCCGGGACAGGGTCCACGAGCAGTACTTC. The chain has TRBV6-1 and TRBJ2-7, with 9 nucleotides matching TRBD1. This CDR3 has 14 amino acids. CDR1 is MNHNS, CDR2 SASEGT, per germline. Trimming at V came to 4 bases and at J to 5 bases, leaving 6 bases not matched to a gene.

CDR3 residues: CASSTGTAFSNEQFF. The CDR3 region has the DNA TGTGCCAGCAGCACCGGGACAGCTTTTTCCAATGAGCAGTTCTTC. The V gene is TRBV27, the J gene TRBJ2-1; 7 nucleotides match TRBD1. With 6 bases clipped from V and 6 bases from J, the junction kept 11 bases outside the gene matches. The germline gives CDR1 MNHEY, CDR2 SMNVEV (reference sequence). The CDR3 is 15 amino acids.

This clone occurred once. V gene TRBV28 combines with J gene TRBJ2-1; 9 bases are shared with TRBD1. The CDR3 sequence is 16 residues long. The ends lost 1 base at V and 7 bases at J; junction bases unmatched: 8. Germline lookup yields CDR1 MDHEN and CDR2 SYDVKM. CDR3 sequence reads: CASSLSDRGSRNEQFF. The CDR3 coding sequence is TGTGCCAGCAGTTTATCGGACAGGGGTTCTCGGAATGAGCAGTTCTTC.

As DNA, the CDR3 is TGTGCCAGCAGCCCCGAGTCCGATACGCAGTATTTT. It specifies CASSPESDTQYF. The chain couples TRBV7-9 to TRBJ2-3; D gene uncertain. The CDR3 runs to 12 residues. V was shortened by 5 bases and J by 6 bases, with 9 bases between the two germline ends. CDR1 SEHNR and CDR2 FQNEAQ come from the germline V gene (reference sequence).

The gene calls are TRBV19 and TRBJ2-3; D perhaps matches TRBD2 (6 bases). The CDR3 runs to 14 residues. V gave up 6 bases and J gave up 1 base, with 11 bases separating them. From germline, CDR1 is LNHDA and CDR2 SQIVND (reference sequence). The CDR3, as DNA: TGTGCCAGTAGGCGGGAAGGGGGCACAGATACGCAGTATTTT. This encodes CASRREGGTDTQYF. The variable domain in full, completed from reference TRBV19 and TRBJ2-3, reads DGGITQSPKYLFRKEGQNVTLSCEQNLNHDAMYWYRQDPGQGLRLIYYSQIVNDFQKGDIAEGYSVSREKKESFPLTVTSAQKNPTAFYLCASRREGGTDTQYFGPGTRLTVL.

The chain combines TRBV19 with TRBJ2-2; TRBD2 aligns across 7 bases. The CDR3 sequence is 15 residues long. The germline V gene has CDR1 LNHDA and CDR2 SQIVND (reference sequence). V lost 3 bases to trimming and J lost 4 bases; unmatched junction nucleotides: 5. CDR3 sequence (DNA): TGTGCCAGTAGTATCGGGGGGTCGGTCACCGGGGAGCTGTTTTTT. Translation gives CASSIGGSVTGELFF.

This sequence joins TRBV4-1 and TRBJ2-3; 9 bases align to TRBD2. Germline V gene data show CDR1 as MGHRA and CDR2 as YSYEKL. With V trimmed by 4 bases and J by 4 bases, 12 bases remained unmatched. CDR3 length: 17 amino acids. The CDR3 loop is CASSRGPLAGRSDTQYF. In DNA, the CDR3 is TGCGCCAGCAGCCGAGGTCCCCTAGCGGGAAGGTCAGATACGCAGTATTTT.

The chain has TRBV6-4 and TRBJ2-3; 11 bases agree with TRBD2. Trimming cost V 6 bases and J 0 bases; bases outside gene matches: 5. This CDR3 contains 16 residues. CDR1 is MRHNA and CDR2 is SNTAGT in the germline V gene. In DNA, the CDR3 is TGTGCCAGCAGCACCGGGACTAGCGGAAGCACAGATACGCAGTATTTT. Amino acids: CASSTGTSGSTDTQYF.